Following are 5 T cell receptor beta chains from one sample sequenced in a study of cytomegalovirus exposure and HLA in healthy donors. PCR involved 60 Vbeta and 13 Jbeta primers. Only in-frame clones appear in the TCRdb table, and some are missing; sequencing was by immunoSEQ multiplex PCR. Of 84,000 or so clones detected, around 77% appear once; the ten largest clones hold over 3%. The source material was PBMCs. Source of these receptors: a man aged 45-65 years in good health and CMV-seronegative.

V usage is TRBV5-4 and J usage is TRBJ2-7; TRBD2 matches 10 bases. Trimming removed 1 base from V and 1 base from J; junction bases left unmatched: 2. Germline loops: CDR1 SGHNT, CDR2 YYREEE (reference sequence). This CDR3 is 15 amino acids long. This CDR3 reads CASSLLTSGSYEQYF. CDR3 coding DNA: TGTGCCAGCAGCTTGTTGACTAGCGGGTCCTACGAGCAGTACTTC.

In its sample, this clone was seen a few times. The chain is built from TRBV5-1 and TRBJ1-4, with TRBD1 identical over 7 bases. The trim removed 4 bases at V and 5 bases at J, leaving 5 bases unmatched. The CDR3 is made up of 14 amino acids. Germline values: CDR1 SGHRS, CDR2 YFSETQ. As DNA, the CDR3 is TGCGCCAGCAGCAAACAGGGGAAGAATGAAAAACTGTTTTTT. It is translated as CASSKQGKNEKLFF.

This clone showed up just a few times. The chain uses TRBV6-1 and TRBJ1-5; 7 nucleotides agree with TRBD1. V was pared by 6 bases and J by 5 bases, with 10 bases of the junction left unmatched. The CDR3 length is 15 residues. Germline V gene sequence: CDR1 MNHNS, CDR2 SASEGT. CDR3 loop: CASSYRTGADQPQHF. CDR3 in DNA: TGTGCCAGCAGCTACCGAACAGGGGCCGATCAGCCCCAGCATTTT.

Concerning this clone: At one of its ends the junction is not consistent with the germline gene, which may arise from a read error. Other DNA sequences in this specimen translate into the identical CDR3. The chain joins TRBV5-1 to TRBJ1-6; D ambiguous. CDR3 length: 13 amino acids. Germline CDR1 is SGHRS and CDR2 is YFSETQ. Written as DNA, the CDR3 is TGCGCCAGCAGCTTGAACCAGAATTCCCCCCTCCACTTT. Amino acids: CASSLNQNSPLHF.

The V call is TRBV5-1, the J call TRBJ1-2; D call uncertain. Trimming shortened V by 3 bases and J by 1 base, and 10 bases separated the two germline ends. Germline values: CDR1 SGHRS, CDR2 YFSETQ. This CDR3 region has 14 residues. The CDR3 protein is CASSSPGNNYGYTF. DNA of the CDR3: TGCGCCAGCAGCTCCCCAGGAAATAACTATGGCTACACCTTC.